This TCR beta chain was documented in a study of STAT5B mutations in CD4+ large granular lymphocyte leukemia. This clone was observed once. The data were produced by immunoSEQ multiplex PCR, yet TCRdb's version contains in-frame clones alone and is incomplete. In the table there are approximately 30,000 clones, around 80% of which are singletons. The sample consisted of CD4+ T cells from blood buffy coats. The sequence derives from a human donor in good health.

For the CDR3, the DNA is TGTGCCAGCAGCTTGTCCGAGAACTATGGCTACACCTTC. Encoded protein: CASSLSENYGYTF. The chain links TRBV7-8 to TRBJ1-2; D unresolved. This CDR3 contains 13 residues. Trimming cost V 3 bases and J 2 bases, with 7 bases left between them. Germline CDR1 SGHVS, CDR2 FQNEAQ.